The 3 T cell receptor beta chains below all came from one sample that was sequenced in a study of cytomegalovirus exposure and HLA in healthy donors. PCR was performed using 60 Vbeta and 13 Jbeta primers. TCRdb's copy holds only in-frame clones and misses some; the assay was immunoSEQ multiplex PCR. The sample lists roughly 150,000 clones; almost 80% were seen once. Sequencing used PBMCs. The source of these receptors is a male donor in good health and CMV-seronegative.

V is TRBV11-2 and J is TRBJ2-3; 9 bases align to TRBD2. The V and J ends lost 7 bases and 0 bases, in that order; junction bases with no gene match: 11. The germline V gene encodes CDR1 SGHAT and CDR2 FQNNGV. The CDR3 is 17 amino acids. CDR3 amino acids: CASTKGLAGPSTDTQYF. The CDR3 region has the DNA TGTGCCAGCACCAAGGGGCTAGCGGGACCTAGCACAGATACGCAGTATTTT.

The chain joins TRBV5-4 to TRBJ1-2, with 9 positions matching TRBD1. V trimming: 5 bases; J trimming: 5 bases; junction bases outside the gene matches: 10. Looked up from germline, CDR1 is SGHNT and CDR2 is YYREEE (reference sequence). The CDR3 runs to 15 residues. The CDR3 spells CASRATGGARYGYTF. Written as DNA, the CDR3 is TGTGCCAGCAGGGCAACAGGGGGCGCGAGGTATGGCTACACCTTC.

This chain uses TRBV30 with TRBJ2-5; D is possibly TRBD1 (5 bases). Looked up from germline, CDR1 is GTSNPN and CDR2 is SVGIG (reference sequence). Trimming removed 5 bases at V and 2 bases at J, with 15 bases between. There are 14 residues in the CDR3. The DNA for the CDR3 is TGTGCCTGGGGCCCCCAGACAGTACAAGAGACCCAGTACTTC. This sequence encodes CAWGPQTVQETQYF.